The next 14 T cell receptor beta chains were all read from a single sample in a study of CD8+CD57+ T cells in acquired aplastic anemia. Selection for sequencing was limited to patients who had shown CD8+CD57+ cell expansion by flow cytometry. For CDR3 and TCR beta VDJ profiling, genomic DNA was the template used. TCRdb analysed the reads with MiXCR anew, one entry per CDR3 protein. The sample carries 120,000 or so distinct CDR3 sequences, almost 40% recorded once. Source material: sorted CD4+, CD8+, or CD8+CD57+ T cells (not recorded which) from PBMCs. The receptors shown here come from a human donor with aplastic anemia.

The chain combines TRBV2 with TRBJ2-1, with 7 nucleotides matching TRBD2. The J segment lost 2 bases and the V segment lost 6 bases, leaving 4 bases of the junction unmatched. CDR3 size: 14 residues. The V gene's germline CDR1 is SNHLY and CDR2 FYNNEI. CDR3: CASRLGGTYNEQFF. In DNA, the CDR3 is TGTGCCAGCAGATTGGGGGGGACCTACAATGAGCAGTTCTTC.

In its sample, this clonotype was seen many times. The chain joins TRBV19 to TRBJ1-5; the D gene is possibly TRBD1 (5 bases). The V and J ends lost 2 bases and 0 bases respectively, with 14 bases between them. CDR1 is LNHDA, CDR2 SQIVND, per germline (reference sequence). The CDR3 runs to 17 residues. The CDR3 protein is CASSIWGRGGSNQPQHF. DNA of the CDR3: TGTGCCAGTAGTATATGGGGTCGGGGGGGTAGCAATCAGCCCCAGCATTTT.

This clonotype has ten or more counts. This chain links TRBV5-1 with TRBJ1-1; TRBD1 is a possible D gene (6 bases). The CDR3 is 18 residues long. CDR1 is SGHRS and CDR2 is YFSETQ in the germline V gene. Trimming left V 1 base short and J 0 bases short, with 19 bases between. The CDR3 region has the DNA TGCGCCAGCAGCTTGACAGGGATGGAGCCCCTTATGAACACTGAAGCTTTCTTT. Protein: CASSLTGMEPLMNTEAFF.

The V gene is TRBV15, the J gene TRBJ2-7; 7 positions match TRBD1. Germline V gene sequence: CDR1 LNHNV, CDR2 YYDKDF (reference sequence). V dropped 6 bases and J dropped 9; count of bases not matched to a gene: 11. The CDR3 is made up of 13 amino acids. The CDR3 bases are TGTGCCACCAGTGATTTTGGGACAGATACGCAGTACGTC. Amino acids: CATSDFGTDTQYV.

The chain links TRBV6-5 to TRBJ2-6; no clear D gene. The germline gives CDR1 MNHEY, CDR2 SVGAGI. Trimming removed 2 bases at V and 0 bases at J, with 5 bases between. The CDR3 has 15 residues. As DNA, the CDR3 is TGTGCCAGCAGTTACGGTCTCTCTGGGGCCAACGTCCTGACTTTC. Translation gives CASSYGLSGANVLTF.

This clonotype was picked up a small number of times. The gene calls are TRBV5-1 and TRBJ1-5; 8 bases match TRBD1. Germline V gene lookup returns CDR1 SGHRS and CDR2 YFSETQ. The CDR3 is 13 amino acids. Trimming at V came to 2 bases and at J to 6 bases, leaving 1 base not matched to a gene. DNA of the CDR3: TGCGCCAGCAGCTTTACAGGGGGTCAGCCCCAGCATTTT. Amino acid sequence: CASSFTGGQPQHF.

This clonotype appeared many times. The chain joins TRBV7-9 to TRBJ2-1, with 8 nucleotides matching TRBD1. With V trimmed by 7 bases and J by 6 bases, 14 bases remained unmatched. The CDR3 is made up of 16 amino acids. Germline values: CDR1 SEHNR, CDR2 FQNEAQ (reference sequence). The CDR3 spells CASTSGETQGGNEQFF. In nucleotides, the CDR3 is TGTGCCAGCACCTCAGGGGAGACACAGGGGGGCAATGAGCAGTTCTTC.

The V gene is TRBV7-9, the J gene TRBJ2-7, with 7 bases lining up with TRBD1. Germline trimming cut 4 bases from V and 2 bases from J; bases unmatched to any gene: 8. The CDR3 extends over 15 amino acids. CDR1 and CDR2 from the germline V gene are SEHNR and FQNEAQ (reference sequence). CDR3 in amino acids: CASSSGPTGAYEQYF. The CDR3 DNA reads TGTGCCAGCAGCTCCGGACCCACAGGGGCCTACGAGCAGTACTTC.

This clonotype was found once. A much larger clonotype is one base distant, so this may be a read error. The V gene is TRBV5-4, the J gene TRBJ2-7; D remains ambiguous. The CDR3 sequence is 15 residues long. The ends were cut back, 0 bases at V and 7 bases at J, with 17 bases in the middle. Germline-derived CDR1 and CDR2 are SGHNT and YYREEE (reference sequence). The DNA for the CDR3 is TGTGCCAGCAGCTTGGTACGATCACCCGAAGGGGAGCAGTACGTC. Translation gives CASSLVRSPEGEQYV.

Many counts were recorded for this clonotype. The J gene is TRBJ2-1, the V gene TRBV2; TRBD1 matches at 8 bases. In germline, CDR1 is SNHLY, CDR2 FYNNEI. The CDR3 spans 13 residues. Trimming cost V 6 bases and J 4 bases; bases outside gene matches: 2. CDR3 protein: CASRDRAYNEQFF. DNA of the CDR3: TGTGCCAGCAGGGACAGGGCATACAATGAGCAGTTCTTC.

Ten or more counts support this clonotype. The chain has TRBV11-1 and TRBJ2-3, with 9 nucleotides matching TRBD1. There are 15 residues in the CDR3. Germline V CDR1 and CDR2: SGHAT, FQDESV (reference sequence). V shed 6 bases and J 2 bases; nucleotides not matched to a gene: 6. This CDR3 reads CASSWTGVVTDTQYF. DNA of the CDR3: TGTGCCAGCAGTTGGACAGGGGTCGTCACAGATACGCAGTATTTT.

Only one count was recorded for this clonotype. J is TRBJ2-5 and V is TRBV19, with D possibly TRBD1 on 6 matching bases. The V end lost 3 bases, the J end lost 6 bases, and 11 bases lay between the germline ends. This CDR3 region has 13 residues. Germline V gene sequence: CDR1 LNHDA, CDR2 SQIVND (reference sequence). The CDR3 sequence is CASSIARGKTQYF. The DNA of the CDR3 is TGTGCCAGTAGTATCGCCAGGGGAAAGACCCAGTACTTC.

On this clonotype itself: One end of the junction varies from germline; a read error may be responsible. This chain connects TRBV7-8 to TRBJ2-3, with unresolved D. The CDR3 covers 8 residues. CDR1 and CDR2 from the germline V gene are SGHVS and FQNEAQ. DNA for the CDR3: TGTGCCAGCAGCGGGCCCCGGTTC. Residues: CASSGPRF.

There are many counts of this clonotype. The chain carries TRBV6-1 and TRBJ1-2, with TRBD1 as a possible D gene (5 bases). Germline V gene data show CDR1 as MNHNS and CDR2 as SASEGT. The CDR3 has 12 residues. Trimming took off 7 bases at V and 6 bases at J, with 12 bases between the two ends. DNA for the CDR3: TGTGCCAGCACTCTTGGGGGGAATGGCTACACCTTC. It translates to CASTLGGNGYTF.